This paragraph reports one TCR beta chain. The target antigen is unknown. This specimen belongs to a study of shared clonotypes between healthy human individuals. Germline V gene lookup returns CDR1 SGHAT and CDR2 FQNNGV. J was trimmed by 1 base and V by 10 bases; bases with no gene match: 12. The CDR3 has 15 amino acids. Study-level results: All-four-donor shared clonotypes had higher generation probabilities than non-shared clonotypes did. Naive CD4 clonotypes were shared across several donors at roughly 5.5%.

Clones were sequenced by immunoSEQ multiplex PCR, and TCRdb holds only the in-frame ones, with some missing. The sample shows 2,100,000 or so clones, 90% to 97% of them seen only once. The sample taken for sequencing was naive CD4+ T cells sorted from blood. As to subset: CD45RA+ positively selected. This clonotype was sampled from a man aged 18 to 35 in good health. The V and J genes are TRBV11-2 and TRBJ2-5, with 7 bases that match TRBD2. The DNA for the CDR3 is TGTGCCACCGGATCCGGCCGGGGGGTCCAAGAGACCCAGTACTTC. It codes for CATGSGRGVQETQYF. Supplemented by reference TRBV11-2 and TRBJ2-5, the full variable domain reads EAGVAQSPRYKIIEKRQSVAFWCNPISGHATLYWYQQILGQGPKLLIQFQNNGVVDDSQLPKDRFSAERLKGVDSTLKIQPAKLEDSAVYLCATGSGRGVQETQYFGPGTRLLVL.